The clone carrying this TCR beta chain has at least ten counts. Its antigen remains unknown. With constant-segment primers, 5'RACE yielded cDNA libraries of TCR alpha and TCR beta that carried sample barcodes and UMIs. TCRdb re-derived calls from the 5' RACE reads in MiXCR, one entry per CDR3 protein. The sample has about 440,000 distinct CDR3 sequences, around 19% seen once. This sample stems from a study of T-cell memory formation after mild COVID-19. Study details: The TCR clusters were mostly specific to one donor.

Germline V gene sequence: CDR1 MNHEY, CDR2 SVGEGT. Germline trimming cut 7 bases from V and 4 bases from J; bases unmatched to any gene: 4. This CDR3 region has 14 residues. Overall study results and limits: Clones contracting over day 15 to 85 were CD4/CD8 balanced, with later expanders leaning CD4+.

This receptor was taken from an adult woman who had mild COVID-19 (a few samples of this study predate the infection). Cell type and time point are not known. This sequence joins TRBV6-2 or TRBV6-3 and TRBJ2-1; TRBD2 agrees at 10 bases. Sample: PBMCs or a T cell subset sorted from them (not recorded which). CDR3 nucleotide sequence: TGTGCCAGCAAAAAACTAGCGGGATACAATGAGCAGTTCTTC. This gives the protein CASKKLAGYNEQFF.